What follows are 10 T cell receptor beta chains derived from one specimen sequenced in a study of regulatory T cells in long-lasting Graves disease. iRepertoire HTBI primers and Arm-PCR of CDR3 regions built TCR beta libraries. TCRdb redid the calling of the multiplex PCR reads with MiXCR, one entry per CDR3 protein. Here the sample spans roughly 610,000 distinct CDR3 sequences, around 16% being singletons. Time point indicated: newly diagnosed GD, antithyroid drugs for less than 3 months. The TCR library was made from RNA extracted from PBMCs. These same data were also listed under a study on T cells in Graves' hyperthyroidism and ophthalmopathy.

The source material was peripheral blood mononuclear cells (PBMCs), sampled at new diagnosis, from a patient treated with antithyroid drugs. Receptors were obtained from a man aged 18-30 years with Graves disease.

The chain is built from TRBV30 and TRBJ2-3, with 8 bases identical to TRBD2. Germline V lookup: CDR1 GTSNPN, CDR2 SVGIG (reference sequence). This CDR3 region has 14 residues. Losses at the gene ends were 5 bases for V and 5 bases for J; bases not matched to a gene: 9. The CDR3 region is CAWSAGGGGDTQYF. In DNA, the CDR3 is TGTGCCTGGTCGGCGGGGGGCGGCGGAGATACGCAGTATTTT.

CDR3 bases: TGTGCTAGTGGTTTGGTACCGCCGGGGGAGCTGTTTTTT. It encodes CASGLVPPGELFF. The V and J genes are TRBV12-5 and TRBJ2-2; the D is unclear. CDR1 LGHNT and CDR2 FRNRAP come from the germline V gene. The V gene lost 0 bases and the J gene lost 8 bases, with 7 bases spanning the gap. The CDR3 totals 13 residues.

The chain carries TRBV5-1 and TRBJ2-7, with D possibly matching TRBD1 (7 bases). This CDR3 has 13 residues. Germline CDR1 reads SGHRS; CDR2 reads YFSETQ. The V gene lost 2 bases and the J gene lost 7 bases, with 13 bases spanning the gap. Here the CDR3 reads CASSFSTGREQYF. In DNA form, the CDR3 reads TGCGCCAGCAGCTTCTCGACAGGGAGGGAGCAGTACTTC.

J is TRBJ1-2 and V is TRBV15; no firm D call. The CDR3 contains 14 residues. CDR1 is LNHNV, CDR2 YYDKDF, per germline (reference sequence). Between the trimmed V and J ends, which lost 0 bases and 8 bases, there was a span of 13 bases. The CDR3 DNA sequence: TGTGCCACCAGCAGAGATAAGGGTATGACGGGCTACACCTTC. It encodes CATSRDKGMTGYTF.

At least ten counts were recorded for this clonotype. The chain carries TRBV28 and TRBJ2-5, with 7 bases fitting TRBD2. CDR3 length equals 15 residues. Germline CDR1 MDHEN, CDR2 SYDVKM. V gave up 2 bases and J gave up 2 bases; unmatched junction bases: 5. CDR3 bases: TGTGCCAGCAGTTTAAGAGCGGGAAAACAAGAGACCCAGTACTTC. As protein: CASSLRAGKQETQYF. Together with reference TRBV28 and TRBJ2-5, the CDR3 gives the full variable domain: DVKVTQSSRYLVKRTGEKVFLECVQDMDHENMFWYRQDPGLGLRLIYFSYDVKMKEKGDIPEGYSVSREKKERFSLILESASTNQTSMYLCASSLRAGKQETQYFGPGTRLLVL.

This clonotype was seen only a few times. The chain couples TRBV7-9 to TRBJ1-2; D uncertain. This CDR3 spans 14 amino acids. Between the trimmed V and J ends, which lost 7 bases and 4 bases, there was a span of 16 bases. Germline V gene sequence: CDR1 SEHNR, CDR2 FQNEAQ (reference sequence). CDR3 DNA: TGTGCCAGCATCCCTGACCCGGTAATCTATGGCTACACCTTC. Protein sequence: CASIPDPVIYGYTF.

The CDR3 sequence is CASRDQQGRNQPQHF. CDR3 DNA: TGTGCCAGCAGGGACCAACAGGGGCGAAATCAGCCCCAGCATTTT. This chain uses TRBV6-1 with TRBJ1-5; TRBD1 matches at 7 bases. The CDR3 is 15 residues long. Germline CDR1 reads MNHNS; CDR2 reads SASEGT. The V gene end was trimmed by 6 bases and the J gene end by 4 bases; junction bases not matched to a gene: 9.

In its sample, this clonotype was seen a few times. This rearrangement joins TRBV20-1 to TRBJ2-1, with D possibly TRBD2 on 5 matching bases. The CDR3 length is 11 residues. Deletions cut 3 bases from V and 8 bases from J, with 8 bases between. CDR1 and CDR2 from the germline V gene are DFQATT and SNEGSKA (reference sequence). Here the CDR3 reads CSASGNHEQFF. The CDR3 nucleotides read TGCAGTGCTAGCGGGAATCATGAGCAGTTCTTC.

The rearrangement links TRBV15 to TRBJ2-7; TRBD2 matches at 7 bases. In germline, CDR1 is LNHNV, CDR2 YYDKDF (reference sequence). V shed 5 bases, J shed 2 bases, and the junction held 6 bases outside the gene matches. The CDR3 length is 14 residues. CDR3 residues: CATSLGGTTYEQYF. CDR3 DNA: TGTGCCACCAGCCTGGGGGGGACGACCTACGAGCAGTACTTC.

About this clonotype itself: One base separates it from a far larger clone, so it is likely a read error. V and J are TRBV11-2 and TRBJ2-4; D gene unclear. From germline, CDR1 is SGHAT and CDR2 FQNNGV. This CDR3 is built from 11 residues. In DNA, the CDR3 is TGTGCCAGCAGCTCGCATAGTATCCCCGCCTTC. It is translated as CASSSHSIPAF.